The clone carrying this TCR beta chain was counted ten times or more. The entry originates in a study of blood T cell repertoires in COVID-19. Across the study: From T cells, B-cell-depleted T cells, or PBMCs came the material, which was cDNA or gDNA.

Original data processing: Amplified reference gene primers provided the basis for estimating nucleated cell counts. Sequencing was performed with immunoSEQ multiplex PCR; in TCRdb, only in-frame clones are kept and a portion is missing. V and J calls plus clone size are reproduced from that table; the DNA served to infer D and trimming. Found here are roughly 170,000 clones, about 86% of them singletons; the top ten hold 0.88%. V was clipped by 6 bases and J by 2 bases; unmatched bases: 3. Germline CDR1 is WNHNN and CDR2 is SYGVQD (reference sequence). CDR3 length: 14 residues. This clonotype originated in a woman between 18 and 30 years old who had recovered from COVID-19. The chain joins TRBV10-1 to TRBJ1-4; 7 nucleotides line up with TRBD1. Sequencing used peripheral blood. CDR3 DNA sequence: TGCGCCAGCAGCGAGGGACAGACTAATGAAAAACTGTTTTTT. The encoded protein is CASSEGQTNEKLFF.